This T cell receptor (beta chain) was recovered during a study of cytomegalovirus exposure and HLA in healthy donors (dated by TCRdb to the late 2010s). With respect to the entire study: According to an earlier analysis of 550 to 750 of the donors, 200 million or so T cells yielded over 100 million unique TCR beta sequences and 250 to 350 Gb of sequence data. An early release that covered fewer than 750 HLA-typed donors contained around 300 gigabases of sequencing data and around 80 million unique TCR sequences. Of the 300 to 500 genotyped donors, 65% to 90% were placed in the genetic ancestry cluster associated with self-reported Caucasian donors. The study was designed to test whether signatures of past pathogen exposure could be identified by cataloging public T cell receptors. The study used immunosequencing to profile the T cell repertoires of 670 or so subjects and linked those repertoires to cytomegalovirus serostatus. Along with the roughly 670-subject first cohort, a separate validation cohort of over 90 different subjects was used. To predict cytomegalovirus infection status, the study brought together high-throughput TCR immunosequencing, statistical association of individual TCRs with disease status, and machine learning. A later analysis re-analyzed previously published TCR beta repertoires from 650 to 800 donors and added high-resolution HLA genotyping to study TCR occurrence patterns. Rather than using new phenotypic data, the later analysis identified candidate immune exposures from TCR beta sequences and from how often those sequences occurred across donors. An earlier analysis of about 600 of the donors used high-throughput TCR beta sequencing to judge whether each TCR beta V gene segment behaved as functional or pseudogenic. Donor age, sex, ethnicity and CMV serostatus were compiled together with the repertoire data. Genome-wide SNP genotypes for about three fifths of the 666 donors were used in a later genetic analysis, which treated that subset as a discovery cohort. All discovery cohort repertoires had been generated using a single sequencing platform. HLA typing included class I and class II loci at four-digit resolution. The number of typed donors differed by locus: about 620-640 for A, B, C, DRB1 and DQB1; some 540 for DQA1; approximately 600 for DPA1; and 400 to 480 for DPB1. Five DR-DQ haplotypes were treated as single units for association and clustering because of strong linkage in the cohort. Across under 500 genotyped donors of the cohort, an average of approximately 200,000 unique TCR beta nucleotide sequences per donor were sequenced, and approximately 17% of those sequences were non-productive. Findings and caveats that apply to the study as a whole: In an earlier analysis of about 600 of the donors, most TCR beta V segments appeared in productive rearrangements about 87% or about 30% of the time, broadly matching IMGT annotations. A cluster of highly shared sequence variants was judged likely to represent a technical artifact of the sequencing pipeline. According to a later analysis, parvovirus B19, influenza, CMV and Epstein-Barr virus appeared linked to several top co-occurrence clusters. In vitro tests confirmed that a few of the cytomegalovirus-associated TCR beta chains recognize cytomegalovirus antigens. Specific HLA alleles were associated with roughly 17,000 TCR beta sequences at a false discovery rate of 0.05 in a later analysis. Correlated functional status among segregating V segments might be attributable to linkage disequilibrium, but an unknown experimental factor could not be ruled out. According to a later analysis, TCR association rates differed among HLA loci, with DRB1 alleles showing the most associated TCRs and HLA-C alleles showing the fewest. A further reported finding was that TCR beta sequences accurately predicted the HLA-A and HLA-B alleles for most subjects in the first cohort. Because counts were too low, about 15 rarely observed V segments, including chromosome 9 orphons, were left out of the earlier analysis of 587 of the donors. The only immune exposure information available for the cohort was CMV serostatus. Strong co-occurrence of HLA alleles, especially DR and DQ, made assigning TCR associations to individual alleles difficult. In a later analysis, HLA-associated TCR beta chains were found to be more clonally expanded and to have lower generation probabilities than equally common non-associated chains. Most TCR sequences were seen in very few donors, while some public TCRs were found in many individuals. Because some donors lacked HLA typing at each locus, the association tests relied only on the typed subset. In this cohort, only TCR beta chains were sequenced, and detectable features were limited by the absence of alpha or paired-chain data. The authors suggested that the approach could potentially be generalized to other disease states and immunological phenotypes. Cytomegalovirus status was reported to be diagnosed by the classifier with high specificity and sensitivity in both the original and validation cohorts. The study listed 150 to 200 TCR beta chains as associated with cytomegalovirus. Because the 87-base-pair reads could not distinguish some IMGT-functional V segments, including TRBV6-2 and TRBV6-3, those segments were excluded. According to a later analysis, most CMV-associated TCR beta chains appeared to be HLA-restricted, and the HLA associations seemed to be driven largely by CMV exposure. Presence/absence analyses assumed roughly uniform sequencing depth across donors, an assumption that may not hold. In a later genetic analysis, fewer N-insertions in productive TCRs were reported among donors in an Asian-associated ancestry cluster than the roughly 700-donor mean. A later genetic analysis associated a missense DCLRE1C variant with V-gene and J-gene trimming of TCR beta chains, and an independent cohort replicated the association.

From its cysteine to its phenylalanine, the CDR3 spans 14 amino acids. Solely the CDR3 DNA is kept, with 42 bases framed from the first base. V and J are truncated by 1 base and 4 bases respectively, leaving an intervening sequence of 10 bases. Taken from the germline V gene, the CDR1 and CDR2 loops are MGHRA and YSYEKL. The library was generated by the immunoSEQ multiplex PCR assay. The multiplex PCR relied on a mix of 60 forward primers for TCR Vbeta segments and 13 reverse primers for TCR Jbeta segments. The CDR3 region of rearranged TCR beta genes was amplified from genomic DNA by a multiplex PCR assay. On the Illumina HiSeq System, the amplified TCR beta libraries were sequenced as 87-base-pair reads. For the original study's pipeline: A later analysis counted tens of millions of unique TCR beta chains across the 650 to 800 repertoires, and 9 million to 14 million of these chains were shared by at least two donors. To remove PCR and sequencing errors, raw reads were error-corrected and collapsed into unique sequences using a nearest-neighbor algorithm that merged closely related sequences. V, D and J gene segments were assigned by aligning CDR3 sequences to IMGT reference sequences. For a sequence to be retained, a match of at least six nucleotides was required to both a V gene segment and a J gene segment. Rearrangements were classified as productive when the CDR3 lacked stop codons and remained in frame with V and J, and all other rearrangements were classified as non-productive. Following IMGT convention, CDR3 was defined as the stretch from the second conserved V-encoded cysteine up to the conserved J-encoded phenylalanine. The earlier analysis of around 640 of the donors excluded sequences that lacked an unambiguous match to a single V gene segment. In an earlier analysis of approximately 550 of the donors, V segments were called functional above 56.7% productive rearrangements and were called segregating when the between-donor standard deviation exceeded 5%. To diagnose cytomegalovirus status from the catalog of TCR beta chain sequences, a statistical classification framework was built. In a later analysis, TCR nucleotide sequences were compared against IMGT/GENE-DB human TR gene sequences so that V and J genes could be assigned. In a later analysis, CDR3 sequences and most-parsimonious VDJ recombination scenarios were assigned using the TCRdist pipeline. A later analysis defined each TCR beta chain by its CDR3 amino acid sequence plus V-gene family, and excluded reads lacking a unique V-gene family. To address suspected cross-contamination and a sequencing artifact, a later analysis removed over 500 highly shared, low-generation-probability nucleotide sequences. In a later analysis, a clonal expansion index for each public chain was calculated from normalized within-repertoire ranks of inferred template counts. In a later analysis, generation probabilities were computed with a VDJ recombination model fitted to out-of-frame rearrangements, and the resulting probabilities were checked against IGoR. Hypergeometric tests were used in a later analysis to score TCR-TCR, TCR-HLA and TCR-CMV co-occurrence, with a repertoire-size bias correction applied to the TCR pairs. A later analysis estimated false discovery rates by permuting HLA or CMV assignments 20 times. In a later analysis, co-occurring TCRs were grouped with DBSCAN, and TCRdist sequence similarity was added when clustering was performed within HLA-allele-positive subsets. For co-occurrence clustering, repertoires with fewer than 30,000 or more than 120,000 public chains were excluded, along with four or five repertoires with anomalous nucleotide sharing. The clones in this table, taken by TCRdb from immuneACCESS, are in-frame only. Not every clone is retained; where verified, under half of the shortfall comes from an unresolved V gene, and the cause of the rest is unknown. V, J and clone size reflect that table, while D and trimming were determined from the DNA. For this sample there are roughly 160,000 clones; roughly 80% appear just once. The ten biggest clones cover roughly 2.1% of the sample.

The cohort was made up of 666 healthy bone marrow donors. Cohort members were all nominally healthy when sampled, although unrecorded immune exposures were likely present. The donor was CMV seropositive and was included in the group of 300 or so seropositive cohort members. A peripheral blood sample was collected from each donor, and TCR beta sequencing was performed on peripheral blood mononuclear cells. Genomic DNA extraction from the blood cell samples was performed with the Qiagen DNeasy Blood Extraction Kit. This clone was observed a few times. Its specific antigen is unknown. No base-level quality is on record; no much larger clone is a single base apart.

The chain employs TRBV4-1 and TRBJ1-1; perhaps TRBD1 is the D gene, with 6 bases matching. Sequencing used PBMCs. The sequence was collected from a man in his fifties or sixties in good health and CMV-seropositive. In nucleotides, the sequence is TGCGCCAGCAGCCAAGTGGGGGCGGGCACTGAAGCTTTCTTT. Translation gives CASSQVGAGTEAFF.